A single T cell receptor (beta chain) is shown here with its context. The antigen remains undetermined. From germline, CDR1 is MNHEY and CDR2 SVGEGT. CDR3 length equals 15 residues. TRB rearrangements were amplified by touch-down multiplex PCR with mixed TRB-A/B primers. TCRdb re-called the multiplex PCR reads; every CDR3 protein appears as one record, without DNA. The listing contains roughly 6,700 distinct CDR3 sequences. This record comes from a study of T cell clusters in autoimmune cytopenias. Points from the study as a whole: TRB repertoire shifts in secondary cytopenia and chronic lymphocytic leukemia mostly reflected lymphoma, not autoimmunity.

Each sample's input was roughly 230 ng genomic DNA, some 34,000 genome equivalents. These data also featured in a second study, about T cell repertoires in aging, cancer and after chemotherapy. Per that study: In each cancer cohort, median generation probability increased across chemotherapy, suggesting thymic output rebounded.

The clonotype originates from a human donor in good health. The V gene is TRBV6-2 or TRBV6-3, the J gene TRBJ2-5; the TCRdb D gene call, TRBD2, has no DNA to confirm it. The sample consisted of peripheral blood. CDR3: CASSYRASGGETQYF.